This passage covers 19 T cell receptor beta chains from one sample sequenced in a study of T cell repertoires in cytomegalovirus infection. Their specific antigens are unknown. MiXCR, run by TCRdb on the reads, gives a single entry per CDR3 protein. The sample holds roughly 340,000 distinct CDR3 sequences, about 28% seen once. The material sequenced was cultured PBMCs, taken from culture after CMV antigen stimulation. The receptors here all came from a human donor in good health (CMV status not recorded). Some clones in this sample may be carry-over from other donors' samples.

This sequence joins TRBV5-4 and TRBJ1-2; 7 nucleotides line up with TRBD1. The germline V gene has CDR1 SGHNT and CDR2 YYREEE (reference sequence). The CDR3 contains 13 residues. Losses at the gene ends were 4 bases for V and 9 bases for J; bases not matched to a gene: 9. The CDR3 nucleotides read TGTGCCAGCAGCCTTGAGGACAGGAGGAGCTACACCTTC. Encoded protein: CASSLEDRRSYTF.

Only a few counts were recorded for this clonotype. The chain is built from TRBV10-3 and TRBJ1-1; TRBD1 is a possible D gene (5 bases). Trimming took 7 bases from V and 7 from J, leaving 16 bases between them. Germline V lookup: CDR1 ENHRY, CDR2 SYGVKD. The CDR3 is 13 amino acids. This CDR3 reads CAIISRETHEAFF. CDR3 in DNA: TGTGCCATCATCTCCAGGGAAACACATGAAGCTTTCTTT.

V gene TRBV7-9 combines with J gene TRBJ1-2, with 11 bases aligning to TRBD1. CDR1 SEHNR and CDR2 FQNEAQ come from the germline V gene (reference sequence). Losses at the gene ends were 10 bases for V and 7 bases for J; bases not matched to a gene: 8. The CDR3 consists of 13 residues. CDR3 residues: CATTDRGLVGYTF. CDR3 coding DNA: TGTGCCACCACGGACAGGGGGCTGGTTGGCTACACCTTC.

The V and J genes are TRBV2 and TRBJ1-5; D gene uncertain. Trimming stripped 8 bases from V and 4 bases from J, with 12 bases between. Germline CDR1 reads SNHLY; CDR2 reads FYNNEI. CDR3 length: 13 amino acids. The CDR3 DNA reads TGTGCCAGCGTCCGGGAGCGGAATCAGCCCCAGCATTTT. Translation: CASVRERNQPQHF.

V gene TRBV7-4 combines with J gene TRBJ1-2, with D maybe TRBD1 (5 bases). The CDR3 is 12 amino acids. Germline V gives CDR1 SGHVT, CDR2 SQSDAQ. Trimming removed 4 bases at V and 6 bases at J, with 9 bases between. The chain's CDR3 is CASSSLTDGYTF. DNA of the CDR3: TGTGCCAGCAGCTCCTTGACAGATGGCTACACCTTC.

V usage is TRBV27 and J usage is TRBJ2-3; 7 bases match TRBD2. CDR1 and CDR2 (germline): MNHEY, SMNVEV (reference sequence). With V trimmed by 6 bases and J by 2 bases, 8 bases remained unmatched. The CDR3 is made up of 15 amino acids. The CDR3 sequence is CASRPRGRATDTQYF. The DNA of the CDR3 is TGTGCCAGCAGGCCCCGGGGGAGGGCCACAGATACGCAGTATTTT.

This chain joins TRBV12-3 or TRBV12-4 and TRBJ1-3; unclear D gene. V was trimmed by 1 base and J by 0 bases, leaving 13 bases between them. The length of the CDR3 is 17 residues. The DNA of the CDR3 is TGTGCCAGCAGTTTAGATCTGCCAGGCGGCTCTGGAAACACCATATATTTT. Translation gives CASSLDLPGGSGNTIYF.

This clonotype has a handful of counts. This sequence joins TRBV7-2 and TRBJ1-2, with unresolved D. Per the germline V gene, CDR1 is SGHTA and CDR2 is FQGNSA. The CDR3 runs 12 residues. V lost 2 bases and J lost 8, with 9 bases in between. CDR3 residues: CASSLSGTGYTF. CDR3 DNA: TGTGCCAGCAGCTTATCCGGTACCGGCTACACCTTC.

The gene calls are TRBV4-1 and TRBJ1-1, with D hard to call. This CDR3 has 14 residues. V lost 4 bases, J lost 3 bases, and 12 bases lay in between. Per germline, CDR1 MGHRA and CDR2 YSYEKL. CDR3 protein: CASSPVNSYTEAFF. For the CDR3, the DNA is TGCGCCAGCAGCCCCGTAAATTCCTACACTGAAGCTTTCTTT.

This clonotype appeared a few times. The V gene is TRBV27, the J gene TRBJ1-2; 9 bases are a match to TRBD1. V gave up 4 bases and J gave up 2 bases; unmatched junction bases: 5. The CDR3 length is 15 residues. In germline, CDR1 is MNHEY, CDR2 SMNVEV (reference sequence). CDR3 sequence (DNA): TGTGCCAGCAGTTACACCGGGACAGGGAACTATGGCTACACCTTC. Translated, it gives CASSYTGTGNYGYTF.

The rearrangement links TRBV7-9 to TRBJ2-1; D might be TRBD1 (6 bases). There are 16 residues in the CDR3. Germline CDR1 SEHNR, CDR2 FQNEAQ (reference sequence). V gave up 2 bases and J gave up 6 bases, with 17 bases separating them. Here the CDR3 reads CASSLPSGRGGNEQFF. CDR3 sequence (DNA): TGTGCCAGCAGCTTACCATCGGGCAGGGGTGGCAATGAGCAGTTCTTC.

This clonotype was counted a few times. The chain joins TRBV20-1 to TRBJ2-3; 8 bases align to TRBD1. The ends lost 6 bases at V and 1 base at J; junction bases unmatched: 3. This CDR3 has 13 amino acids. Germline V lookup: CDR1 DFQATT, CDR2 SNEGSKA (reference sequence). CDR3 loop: CSAETGGTDTQYF. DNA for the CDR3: TGCAGTGCCGAGACAGGGGGCACAGATACGCAGTATTTT.

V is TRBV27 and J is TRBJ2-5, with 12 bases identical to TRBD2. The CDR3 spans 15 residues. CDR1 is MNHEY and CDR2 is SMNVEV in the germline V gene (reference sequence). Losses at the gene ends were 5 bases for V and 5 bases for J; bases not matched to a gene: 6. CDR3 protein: CASSPLAGGVETQYF. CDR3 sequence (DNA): TGTGCCAGCAGTCCTCTAGCGGGAGGGGTTGAGACCCAGTACTTC.

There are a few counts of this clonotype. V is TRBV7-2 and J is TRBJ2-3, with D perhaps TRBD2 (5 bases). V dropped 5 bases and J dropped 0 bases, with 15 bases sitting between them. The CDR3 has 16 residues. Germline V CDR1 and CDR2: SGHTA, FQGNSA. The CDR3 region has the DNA TGTGCCAGCAGCGCCCGGACTGGGCTTAGCACAGATACGCAGTATTTT. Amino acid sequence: CASSARTGLSTDTQYF.

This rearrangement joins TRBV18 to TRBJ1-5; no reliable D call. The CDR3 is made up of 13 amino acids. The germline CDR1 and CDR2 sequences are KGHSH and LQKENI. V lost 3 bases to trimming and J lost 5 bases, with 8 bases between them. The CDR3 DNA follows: TGTGCCAGCTCACCGGATCTGGATCAGCCCCAGCATTTT. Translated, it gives CASSPDLDQPQHF.

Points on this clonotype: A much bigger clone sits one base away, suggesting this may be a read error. The CDR3 spells CASSPTSYEQYF. The CDR3 bases are TGTGCCAGCAGCCCCACTTCCTACGAGCAGTACTTC. The chain has TRBV3-1 and TRBJ2-7; D gene ambiguous. Between the trimmed V and J ends, which lost 4 bases and 1 base, there was a span of 5 bases. The length of the CDR3 is 12 residues. Germline CDR1 is LGHDT and CDR2 is YNNKEL (reference sequence).

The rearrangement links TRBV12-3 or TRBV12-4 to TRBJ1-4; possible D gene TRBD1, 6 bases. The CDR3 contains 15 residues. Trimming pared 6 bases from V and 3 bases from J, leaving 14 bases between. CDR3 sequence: CASSLGGAANEKLFF. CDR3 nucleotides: TGTGCCAGCAGCTTGGGGGGGGCTGCTAATGAAAAACTGTTTTTT.

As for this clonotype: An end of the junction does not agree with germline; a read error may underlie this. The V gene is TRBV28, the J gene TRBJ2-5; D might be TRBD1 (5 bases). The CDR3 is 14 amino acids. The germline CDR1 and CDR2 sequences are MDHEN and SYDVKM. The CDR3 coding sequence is TGTGCCAGCAAGTTGGGGCTAGTCCCAGAGGCCCAGTACTTC. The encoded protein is CASKLGLVPEAQYF.

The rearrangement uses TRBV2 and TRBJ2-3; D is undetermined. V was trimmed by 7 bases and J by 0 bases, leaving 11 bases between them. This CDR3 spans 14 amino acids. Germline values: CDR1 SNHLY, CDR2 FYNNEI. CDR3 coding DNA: TGTGCCAGCAACCCAGTCGGAAGCACAGATACGCAGTATTTT. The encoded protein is CASNPVGSTDTQYF.